This T cell receptor beta chain is from a study of identical twins. Regarding the study as a whole: Insertions ran lower in abundant cord blood beta clonotypes, though not in memory repertoires.

As for this clonotype: Its cognate antigen is unknown.

From germline, CDR1 is SGHVS and CDR2 FNYEAQ. Trimming removed 0 bases from V and 5 bases from J, with 17 bases in between. The CDR3 is made up of 17 amino acids. Using its own MiXCR run on the 5' RACE reads, TCRdb lists one record per CDR3 protein. The data contain over 600,000 distinct CDR3 sequences, 21% of them singletons. These data also featured in a second study, about T cells expressing NK-cell markers. That paper notes: Of the CD8+ T cell pool in roughly six donors, roughly 1.0-8% was accounted for by dominant NKG2C+ clonotypes. One observes that, in a handful of donors, these clonotypes were also the leading ones within the CD3+CD56-NKG2C+ fraction.

The rearrangement joins TRBV7-6 to TRBJ2-1; D not certain. The sequenced sample consisted of PBMCs. The clonotype comes from a woman between 18 and 29 years old in good health. The CDR3 protein is CASSLAEGLPYDNEQFF. The DNA of the CDR3 is TGTGCCAGCAGCTTAGCTGAAGGGCTTCCATATGACAATGAGCAGTTCTTC.